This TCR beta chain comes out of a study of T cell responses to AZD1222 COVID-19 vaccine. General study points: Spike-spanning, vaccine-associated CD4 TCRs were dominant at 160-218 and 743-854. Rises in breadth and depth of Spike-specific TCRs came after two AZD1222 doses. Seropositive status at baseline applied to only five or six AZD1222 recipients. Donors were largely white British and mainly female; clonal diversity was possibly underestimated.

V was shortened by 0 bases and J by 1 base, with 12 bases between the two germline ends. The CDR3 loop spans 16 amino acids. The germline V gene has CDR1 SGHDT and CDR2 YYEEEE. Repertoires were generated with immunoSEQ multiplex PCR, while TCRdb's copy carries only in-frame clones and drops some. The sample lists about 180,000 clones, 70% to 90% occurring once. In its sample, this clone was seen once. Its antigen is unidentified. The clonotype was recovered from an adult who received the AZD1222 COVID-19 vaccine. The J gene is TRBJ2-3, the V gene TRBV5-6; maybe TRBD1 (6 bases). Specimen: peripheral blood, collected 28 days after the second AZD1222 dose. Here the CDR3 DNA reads TGTGCCAGCAGCTTGGTGGTGGGGGCTGGCACAGATACGCAGTATTTT. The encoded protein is CASSLVVGAGTDTQYF.